The TCR beta chain described here comes from a study of blood T cell repertoires in COVID-19. Trimming took 4 bases from V and 1 from J, leaving 22 bases between them. The CDR3 covers 19 residues. CDR1 and CDR2 (germline): SGHTA, FQGNSA. Assay used: immunoSEQ multiplex PCR; TCRdb lists only in-frame clones, some missing. The sample holds around 130,000 clones; about 86% are singletons and the top ten take 2% to 2.5%. Ages ranged from about 18 to 89 years, with residence in approximately 23 US areas. The receptor was isolated from a middle-aged man with acute COVID-19. The V gene is TRBV7-2, the J gene TRBJ1-4, with D possibly TRBD1 on 5 matching bases. Input material: PBMCs or T cells enriched from blood (not recorded which). The CDR3 coding sequence is TGTGCCAGCAGCTACAGGCCTACGGGAGGGGCTGTAACTAATGAAAAACTGTTTTTT. It is translated as CASSYRPTGGAVTNEKLFF.